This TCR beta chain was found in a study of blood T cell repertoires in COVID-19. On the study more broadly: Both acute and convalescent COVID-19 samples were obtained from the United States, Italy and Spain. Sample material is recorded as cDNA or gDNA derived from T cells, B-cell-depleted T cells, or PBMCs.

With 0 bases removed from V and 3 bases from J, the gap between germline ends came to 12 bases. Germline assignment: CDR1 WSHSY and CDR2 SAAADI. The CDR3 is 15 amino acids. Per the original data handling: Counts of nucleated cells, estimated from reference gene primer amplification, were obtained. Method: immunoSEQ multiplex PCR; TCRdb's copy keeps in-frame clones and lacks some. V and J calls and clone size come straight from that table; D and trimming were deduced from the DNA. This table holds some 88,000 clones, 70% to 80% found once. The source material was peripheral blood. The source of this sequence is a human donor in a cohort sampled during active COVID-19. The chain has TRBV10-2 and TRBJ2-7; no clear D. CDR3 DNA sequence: TGCGCCAGCAGTGAGTCCGGCGGCCTCGACTACGAGCAGTACTTC. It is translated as CASSESGGLDYEQYF.